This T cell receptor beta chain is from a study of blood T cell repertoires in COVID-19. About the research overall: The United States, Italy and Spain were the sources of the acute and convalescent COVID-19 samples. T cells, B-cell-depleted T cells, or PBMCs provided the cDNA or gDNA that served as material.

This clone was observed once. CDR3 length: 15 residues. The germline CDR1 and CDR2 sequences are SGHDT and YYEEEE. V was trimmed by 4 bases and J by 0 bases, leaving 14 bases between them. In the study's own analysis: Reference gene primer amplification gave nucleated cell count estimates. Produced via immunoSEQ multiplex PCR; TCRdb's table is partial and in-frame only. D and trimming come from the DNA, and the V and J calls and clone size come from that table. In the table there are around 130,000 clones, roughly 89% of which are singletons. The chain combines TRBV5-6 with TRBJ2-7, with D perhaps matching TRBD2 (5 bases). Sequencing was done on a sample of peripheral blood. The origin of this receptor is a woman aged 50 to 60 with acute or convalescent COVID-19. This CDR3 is CASSPSPGSSYEQYF. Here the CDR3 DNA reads TGTGCCAGCAGCCCCTCGCCGGGGAGCTCCTACGAGCAGTACTTC. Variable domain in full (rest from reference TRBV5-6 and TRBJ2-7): DAGVTQSPTHLIKTRGQQVTLRCSPKSGHDTVSWYQQALGQGPQFIFQYYEEEERQRGNFPDRFSGHQFPNYSSELNVNALLLGDSALYLCASSPSPGSSYEQYFGPGTRLTVT.